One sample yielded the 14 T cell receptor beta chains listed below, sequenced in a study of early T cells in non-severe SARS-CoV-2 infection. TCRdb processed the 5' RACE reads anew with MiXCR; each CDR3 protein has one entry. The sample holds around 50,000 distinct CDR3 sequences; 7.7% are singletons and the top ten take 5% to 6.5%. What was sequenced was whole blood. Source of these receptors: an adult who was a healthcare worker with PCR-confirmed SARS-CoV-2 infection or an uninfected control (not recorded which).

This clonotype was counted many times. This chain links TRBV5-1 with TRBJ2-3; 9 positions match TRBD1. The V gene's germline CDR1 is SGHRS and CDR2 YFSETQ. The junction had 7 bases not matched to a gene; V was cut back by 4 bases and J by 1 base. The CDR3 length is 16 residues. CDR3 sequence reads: CASSKPGQGGTDTQYF. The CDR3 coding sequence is TGCGCCAGCAGCAAACCGGGACAGGGTGGCACAGATACGCAGTATTTT.

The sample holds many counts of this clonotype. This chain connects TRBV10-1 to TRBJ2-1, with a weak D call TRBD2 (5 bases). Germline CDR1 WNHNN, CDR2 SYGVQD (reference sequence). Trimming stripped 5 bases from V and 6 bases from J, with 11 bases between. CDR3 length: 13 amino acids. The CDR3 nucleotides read TGCGCCAGCAGTAACGGGGTCGTCAATGAGCAGTTCTTC. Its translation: CASSNGVVNEQFF.

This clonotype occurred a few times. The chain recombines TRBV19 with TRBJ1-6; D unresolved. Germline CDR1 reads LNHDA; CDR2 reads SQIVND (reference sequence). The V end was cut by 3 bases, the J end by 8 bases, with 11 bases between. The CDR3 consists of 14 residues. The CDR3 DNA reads TGTGCCAGTAGTATGGATTCGTATTATTCACCCCTCCACTTT. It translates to CASSMDSYYSPLHF.

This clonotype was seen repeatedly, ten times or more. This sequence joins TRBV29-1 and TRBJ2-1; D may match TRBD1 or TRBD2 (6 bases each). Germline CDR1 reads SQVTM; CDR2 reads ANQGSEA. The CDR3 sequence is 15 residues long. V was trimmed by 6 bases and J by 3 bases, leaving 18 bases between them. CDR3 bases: TGCAGCGTCAAATCCGGGGGCAATGTCTACAATGAGCAGTTCTTC. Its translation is CSVKSGGNVYNEQFF.

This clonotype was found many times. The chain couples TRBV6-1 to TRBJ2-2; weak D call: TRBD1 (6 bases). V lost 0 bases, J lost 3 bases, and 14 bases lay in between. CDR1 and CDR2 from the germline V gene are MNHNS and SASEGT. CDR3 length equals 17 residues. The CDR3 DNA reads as TGTGCCAGCAGTGAAGCGGGGACAATTATGTACACCGGGGAGCTGTTTTTT. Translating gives CASSEAGTIMYTGELFF.

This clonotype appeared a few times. This CDR3 reads CASSAGTAFFYGYTF. DNA for the CDR3: TGCGCCAGCAGCGCCGGGACAGCTTTCTTCTATGGCTACACCTTC. This chain uses TRBV5-1 with TRBJ1-2; 7 bases align to TRBD1. The trim removed 4 bases at V and 4 bases at J, leaving 10 bases unmatched. CDR1 is SGHRS and CDR2 is YFSETQ in the germline V gene. CDR3 length equals 15 residues.

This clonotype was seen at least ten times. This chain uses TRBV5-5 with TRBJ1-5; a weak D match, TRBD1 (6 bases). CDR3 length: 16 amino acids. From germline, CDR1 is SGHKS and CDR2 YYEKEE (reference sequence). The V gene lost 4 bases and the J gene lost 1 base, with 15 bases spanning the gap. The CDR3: CASSPLGGWSNQPQHF. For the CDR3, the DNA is TGTGCCAGCAGCCCTCTGGGGGGCTGGAGCAATCAGCCCCAGCATTTT.

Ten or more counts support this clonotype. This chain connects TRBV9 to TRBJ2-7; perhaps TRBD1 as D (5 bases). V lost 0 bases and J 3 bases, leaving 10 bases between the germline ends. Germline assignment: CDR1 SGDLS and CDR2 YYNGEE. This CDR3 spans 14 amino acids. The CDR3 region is CASSVAGRDYEQYF. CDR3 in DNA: TGTGCCAGCAGCGTAGCAGGCAGGGACTACGAGCAGTACTTC. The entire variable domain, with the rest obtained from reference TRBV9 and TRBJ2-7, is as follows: DSGVTQTPKHLITATGQRVTLRCSPRSGDLSVYWYQQSLDQGLQFLIQYYNGEERAKGNILERFSAQQFPDLHSELNLSSLELGDSALYFCASSVAGRDYEQYFGPGTRLTVT.

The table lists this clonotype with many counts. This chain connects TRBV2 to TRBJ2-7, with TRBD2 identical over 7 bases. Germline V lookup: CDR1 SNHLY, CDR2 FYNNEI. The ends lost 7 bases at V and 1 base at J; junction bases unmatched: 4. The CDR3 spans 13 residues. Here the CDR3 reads CASNGGLSYEQYF. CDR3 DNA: TGTGCCAGCAATGGGGGACTATCCTACGAGCAGTACTTC.

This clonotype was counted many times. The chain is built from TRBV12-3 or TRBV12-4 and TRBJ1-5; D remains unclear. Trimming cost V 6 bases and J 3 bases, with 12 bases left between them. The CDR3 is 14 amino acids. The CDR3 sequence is CASSPAVHNQPQHF. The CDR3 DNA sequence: TGTGCCAGCAGCCCGGCCGTTCACAATCAGCCCCAGCATTTT.

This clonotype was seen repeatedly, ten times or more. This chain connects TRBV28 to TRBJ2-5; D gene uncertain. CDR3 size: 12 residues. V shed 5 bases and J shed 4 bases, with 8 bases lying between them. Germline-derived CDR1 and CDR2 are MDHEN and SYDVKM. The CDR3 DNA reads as TGTGCCAGCAGTACGGTTGGAGAGACCCAGTACTTC. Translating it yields CASSTVGETQYF.

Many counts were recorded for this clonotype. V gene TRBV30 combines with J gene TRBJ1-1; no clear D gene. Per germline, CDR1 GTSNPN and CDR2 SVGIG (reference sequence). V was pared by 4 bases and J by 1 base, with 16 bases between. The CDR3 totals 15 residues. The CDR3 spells CAWTQELYPNTEAFF. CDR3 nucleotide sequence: TGTGCCTGGACTCAGGAACTATACCCGAACACTGAAGCTTTCTTT. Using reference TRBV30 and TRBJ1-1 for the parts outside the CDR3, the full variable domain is SQTIHQWPATLVQPVGSPLSLECTVEGTSNPNLYWYRQAAGRGLQLLFYSVGIGQISSEVPQNLSASRPQDRQFILSSKKLLLSDSGFYLCAWTQELYPNTEAFFGQGTRLTVV.

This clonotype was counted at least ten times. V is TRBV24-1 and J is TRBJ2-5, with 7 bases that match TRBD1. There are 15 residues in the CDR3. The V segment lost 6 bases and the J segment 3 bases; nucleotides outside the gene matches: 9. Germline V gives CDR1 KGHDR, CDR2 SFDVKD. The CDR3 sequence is CATSPGQTFKETQYF. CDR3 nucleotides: TGTGCCACCAGTCCGGGACAGACTTTTAAAGAGACCCAGTACTTC.

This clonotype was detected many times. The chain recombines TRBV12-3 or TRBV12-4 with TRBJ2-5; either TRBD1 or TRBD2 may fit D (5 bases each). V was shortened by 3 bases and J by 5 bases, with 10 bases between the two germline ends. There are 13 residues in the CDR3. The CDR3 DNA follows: TGTGCCAGCAGTTTTACTAGGGGCGAGACCCAGTACTTC. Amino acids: CASSFTRGETQYF.